This T cell receptor (beta chain) was sequenced in a study of T cells after yellow fever vaccination. TCRdb itself ran the 5' RACE reads through MiXCR, one entry per CDR3 protein. The sample yields 250,000 to 400,000 distinct CDR3 sequences, approximately 4.3% seen once. The study, taken as a whole, reports: Post-booster samples contained most primary-vaccination clones (more than 95% CD4, approximately 88% CD8).

The CDR3 is 15 amino acids. Looked up from germline, CDR1 is SGHTA and CDR2 is FQGNSA. Trimming took 5 bases from V and 0 from J, leaving 8 bases between them. Notes on this clonotype: Its target is unknown.

The material was PBMCs, obtained 15 days after the yellow fever booster vaccination. The receptor was derived from a man aged 18 to 30 who received the YFV17D yellow fever vaccine. This chain connects TRBV7-2 to TRBJ1-6; maybe TRBD1 (6 bases). The CDR3 loop is CASSDRSSYNSPLHF. As DNA, the CDR3 is TGTGCCAGCAGCGACAGGAGCTCCTATAATTCACCCCTCCACTTT.